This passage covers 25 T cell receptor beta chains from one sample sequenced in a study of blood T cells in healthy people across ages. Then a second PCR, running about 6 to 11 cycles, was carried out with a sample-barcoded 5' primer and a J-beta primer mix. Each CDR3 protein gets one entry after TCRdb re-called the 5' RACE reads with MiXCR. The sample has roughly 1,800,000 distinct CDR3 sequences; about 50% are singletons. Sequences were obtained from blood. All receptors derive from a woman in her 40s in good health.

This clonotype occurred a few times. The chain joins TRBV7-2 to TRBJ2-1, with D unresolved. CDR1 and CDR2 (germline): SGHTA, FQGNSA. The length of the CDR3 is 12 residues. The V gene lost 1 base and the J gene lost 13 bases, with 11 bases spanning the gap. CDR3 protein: CASSLVSRVQFF. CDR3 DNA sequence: TGTGCCAGCAGCTTAGTATCCCGGGTTCAGTTCTTC.

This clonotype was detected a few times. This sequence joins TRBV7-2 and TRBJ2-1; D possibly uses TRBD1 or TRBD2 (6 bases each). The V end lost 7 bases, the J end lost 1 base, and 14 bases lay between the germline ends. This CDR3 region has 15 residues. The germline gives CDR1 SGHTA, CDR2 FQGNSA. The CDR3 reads CASTEGGNSYNEQFF. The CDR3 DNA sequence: TGTGCCAGCACCGAAGGGGGGAATTCCTACAATGAGCAGTTCTTC.

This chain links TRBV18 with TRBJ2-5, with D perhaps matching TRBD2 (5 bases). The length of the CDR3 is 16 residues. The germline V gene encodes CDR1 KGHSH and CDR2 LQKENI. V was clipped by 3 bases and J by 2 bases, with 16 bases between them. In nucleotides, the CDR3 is TGTGCCAGCTCACCTTTGAAAGGAGCGGAGCAAGAGACCCAGTACTTC. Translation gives CASSPLKGAEQETQYF.

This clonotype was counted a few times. In DNA, the CDR3 is TGCAGTGCTGGAGGGGGGGGGAACAATCAGCCCCAGCATTTT. Translated, it gives CSAGGGGNNQPQHF. V and J are TRBV20-1 and TRBJ1-5, with D possibly matching TRBD1 (6 bases). The germline V gene encodes CDR1 DFQATT and CDR2 SNEGSKA (reference sequence). The V end was cut by 5 bases, the J end by 3 bases, with 14 bases between. This CDR3 is 14 amino acids long.

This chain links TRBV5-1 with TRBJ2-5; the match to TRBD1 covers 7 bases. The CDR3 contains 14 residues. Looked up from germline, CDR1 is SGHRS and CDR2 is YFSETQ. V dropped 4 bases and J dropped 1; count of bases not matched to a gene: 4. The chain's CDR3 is CASSINRGQETQYF. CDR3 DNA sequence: TGCGCCAGCAGCATAAACAGGGGCCAAGAGACCCAGTACTTC.

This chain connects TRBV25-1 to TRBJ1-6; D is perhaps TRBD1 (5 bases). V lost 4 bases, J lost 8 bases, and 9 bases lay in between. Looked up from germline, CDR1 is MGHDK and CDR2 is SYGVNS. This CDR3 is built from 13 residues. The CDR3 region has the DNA TGTGCCAGCAGTGGGGACGGCTATTCACCCCTCCACTTT. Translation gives CASSGDGYSPLHF.

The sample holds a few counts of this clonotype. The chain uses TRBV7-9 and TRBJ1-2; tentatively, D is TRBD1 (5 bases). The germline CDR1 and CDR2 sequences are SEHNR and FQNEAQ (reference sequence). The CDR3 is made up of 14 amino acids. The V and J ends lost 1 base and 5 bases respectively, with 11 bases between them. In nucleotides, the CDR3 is TGTGCCAGCAGCTTAGTCAGGGTAGGATATGGCTACACCTTC. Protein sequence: CASSLVRVGYGYTF.

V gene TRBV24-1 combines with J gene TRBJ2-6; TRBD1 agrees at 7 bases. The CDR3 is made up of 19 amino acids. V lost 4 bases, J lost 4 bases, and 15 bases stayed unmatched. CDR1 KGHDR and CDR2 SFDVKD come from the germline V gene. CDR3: CATSESPGQNYLGANVLTF. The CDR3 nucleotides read TGTGCCACCAGTGAGTCGCCGGGACAGAACTATTTAGGGGCCAACGTCCTGACTTTC.

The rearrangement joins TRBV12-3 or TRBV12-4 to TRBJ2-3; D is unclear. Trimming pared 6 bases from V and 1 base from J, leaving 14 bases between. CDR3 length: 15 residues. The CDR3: CASRPQRFGTDTQYF. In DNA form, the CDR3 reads TGTGCCAGCAGGCCCCAGAGATTTGGCACAGATACGCAGTATTTT.

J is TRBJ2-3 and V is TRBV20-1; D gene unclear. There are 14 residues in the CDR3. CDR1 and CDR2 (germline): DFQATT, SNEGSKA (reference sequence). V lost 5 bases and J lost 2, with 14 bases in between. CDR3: CSAPRAGATDTQYF. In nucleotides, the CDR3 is TGCAGTGCTCCTCGGGCAGGAGCCACAGATACGCAGTATTTT.

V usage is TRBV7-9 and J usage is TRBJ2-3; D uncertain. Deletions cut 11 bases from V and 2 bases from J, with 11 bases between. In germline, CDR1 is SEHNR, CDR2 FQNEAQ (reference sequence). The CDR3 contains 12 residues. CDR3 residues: CAGRGFTDTQYF. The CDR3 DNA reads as TGTGCCGGACGAGGATTCACAGATACGCAGTATTTT.

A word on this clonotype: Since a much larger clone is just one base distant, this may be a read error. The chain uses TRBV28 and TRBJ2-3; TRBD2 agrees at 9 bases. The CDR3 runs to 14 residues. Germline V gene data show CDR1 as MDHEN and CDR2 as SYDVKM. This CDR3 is CVSSGLASTDTQYF. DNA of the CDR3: TGTGTCAGCTCGGGACTAGCTAGTACAGATACGCAGTATTTT.

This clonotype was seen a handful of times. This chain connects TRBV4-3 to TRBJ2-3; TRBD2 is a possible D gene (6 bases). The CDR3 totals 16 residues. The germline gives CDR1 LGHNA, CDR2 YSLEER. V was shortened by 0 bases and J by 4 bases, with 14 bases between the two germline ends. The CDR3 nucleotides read TGCGCCAGCAGCCAAGATCGTGGCGGGGCCCCAGATACGCAGTATTTT. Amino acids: CASSQDRGGAPDTQYF.

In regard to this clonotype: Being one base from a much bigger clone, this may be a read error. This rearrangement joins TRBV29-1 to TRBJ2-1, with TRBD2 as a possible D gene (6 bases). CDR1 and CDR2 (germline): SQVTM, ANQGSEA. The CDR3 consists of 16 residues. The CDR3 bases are TGCAGCGTCCACCCAAGCGGGCTCAGCTCCTACAATAAGCAGTTCTTC. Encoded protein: CSVHPSGLSSYNKQFF.

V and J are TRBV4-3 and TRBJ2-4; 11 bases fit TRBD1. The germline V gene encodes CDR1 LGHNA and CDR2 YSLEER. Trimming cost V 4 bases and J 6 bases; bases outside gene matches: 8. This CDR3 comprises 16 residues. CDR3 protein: CASSPFSGTGGNIQYF. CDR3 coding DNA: TGCGCCAGCAGCCCATTCAGTGGGACAGGGGGAAACATTCAGTACTTC.

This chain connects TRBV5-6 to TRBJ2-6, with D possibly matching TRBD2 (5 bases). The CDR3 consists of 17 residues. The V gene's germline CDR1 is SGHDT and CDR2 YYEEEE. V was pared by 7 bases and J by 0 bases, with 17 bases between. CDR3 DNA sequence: TGTGCCAGCCTCCGGGGATATCGTATCTCTGGGGCCAACGTCCTGACTTTC. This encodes CASLRGYRISGANVLTF.

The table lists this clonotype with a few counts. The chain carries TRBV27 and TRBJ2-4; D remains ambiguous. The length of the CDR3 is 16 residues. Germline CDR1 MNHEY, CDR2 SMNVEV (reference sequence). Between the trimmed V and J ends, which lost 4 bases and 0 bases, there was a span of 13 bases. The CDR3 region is CASSSVVAIAKNIQYF. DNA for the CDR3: TGTGCCAGCAGTTCAGTGGTGGCTATAGCCAAAAACATTCAGTACTTC.

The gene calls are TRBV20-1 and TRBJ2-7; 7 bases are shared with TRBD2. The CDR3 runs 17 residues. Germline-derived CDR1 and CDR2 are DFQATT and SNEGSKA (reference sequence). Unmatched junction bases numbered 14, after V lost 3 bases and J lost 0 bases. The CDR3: CSASDGRTGGNSYEQYF. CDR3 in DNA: TGCAGTGCTAGCGATGGGCGAACGGGGGGAAACTCCTACGAGCAGTACTTC.

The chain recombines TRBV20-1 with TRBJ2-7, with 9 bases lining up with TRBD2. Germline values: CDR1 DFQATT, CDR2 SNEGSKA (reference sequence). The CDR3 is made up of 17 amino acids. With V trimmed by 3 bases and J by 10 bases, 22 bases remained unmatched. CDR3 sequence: CSASPLAGFTAGESQYF. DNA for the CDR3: TGCAGTGCTAGCCCCCTAGCGGGGTTTACCGCTGGGGAGTCCCAGTACTTC.

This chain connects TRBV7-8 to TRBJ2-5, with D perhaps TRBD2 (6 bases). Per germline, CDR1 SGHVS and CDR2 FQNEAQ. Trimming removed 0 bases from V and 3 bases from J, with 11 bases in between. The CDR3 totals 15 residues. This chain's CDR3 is CASSLARLGEETQYF. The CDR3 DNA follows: TGTGCCAGCAGCTTAGCCAGACTAGGGGAAGAGACCCAGTACTTC.

The CDR3 loop reads CASSDGTTTTDTQYF. The CDR3 DNA reads TGTGCCAGCAGCGACGGGACTACAACCACAGATACGCAGTATTTT. The chain has TRBV5-6 and TRBJ2-3; TRBD2 aligns across 7 bases. Germline CDR1 SGHDT, CDR2 YYEEEE. The junction had 7 bases not matched to a gene; V was cut back by 4 bases and J by 2 bases. CDR3 length equals 15 residues.

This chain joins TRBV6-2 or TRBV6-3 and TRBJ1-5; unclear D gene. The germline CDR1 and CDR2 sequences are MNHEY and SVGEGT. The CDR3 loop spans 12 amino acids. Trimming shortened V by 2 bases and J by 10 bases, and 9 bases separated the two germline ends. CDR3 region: CASSYPVGPQHF. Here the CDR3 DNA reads TGTGCCAGCAGTTACCCGGTAGGACCCCAGCATTTT.

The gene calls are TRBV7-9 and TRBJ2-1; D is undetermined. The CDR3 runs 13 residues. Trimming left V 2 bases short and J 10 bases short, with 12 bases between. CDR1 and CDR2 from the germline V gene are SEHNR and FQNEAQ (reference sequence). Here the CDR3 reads CASSLMAVWEQFF. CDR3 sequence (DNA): TGTGCCAGCAGCTTAATGGCAGTTTGGGAGCAGTTCTTC.

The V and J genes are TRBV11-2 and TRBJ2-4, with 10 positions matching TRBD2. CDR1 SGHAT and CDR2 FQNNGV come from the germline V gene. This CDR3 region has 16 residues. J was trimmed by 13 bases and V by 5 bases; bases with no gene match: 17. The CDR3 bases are TGTGCCAGCAGCGCAATCAGCGGGGGGGCCGGTCGTGAGCAGTACTTC. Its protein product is CASSAISGGAGREQYF.

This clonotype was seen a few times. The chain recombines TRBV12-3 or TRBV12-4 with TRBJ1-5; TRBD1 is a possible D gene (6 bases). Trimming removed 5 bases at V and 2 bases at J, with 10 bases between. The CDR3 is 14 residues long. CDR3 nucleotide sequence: TGTGCCAGCAGTGAGGGGGAACGCAATCAGCCCCAGCATTTT. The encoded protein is CASSEGERNQPQHF.